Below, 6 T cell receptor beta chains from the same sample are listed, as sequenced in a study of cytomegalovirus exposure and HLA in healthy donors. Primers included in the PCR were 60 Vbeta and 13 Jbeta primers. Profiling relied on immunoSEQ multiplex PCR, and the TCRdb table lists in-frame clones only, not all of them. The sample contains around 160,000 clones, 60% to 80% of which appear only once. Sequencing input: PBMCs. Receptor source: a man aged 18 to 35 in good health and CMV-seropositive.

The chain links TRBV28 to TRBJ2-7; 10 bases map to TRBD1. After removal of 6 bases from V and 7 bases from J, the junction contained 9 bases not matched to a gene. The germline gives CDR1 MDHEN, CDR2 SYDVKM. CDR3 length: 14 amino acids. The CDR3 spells CASSQGQGVKEQYV. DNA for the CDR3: TGTGCCAGCAGCCAAGGACAGGGGGTAAAAGAGCAGTACGTC.

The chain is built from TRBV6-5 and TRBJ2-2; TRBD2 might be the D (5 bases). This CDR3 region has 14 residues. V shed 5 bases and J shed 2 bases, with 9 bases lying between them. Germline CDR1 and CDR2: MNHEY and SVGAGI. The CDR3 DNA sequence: TGTGCCAGCAGTGGACTGAGTAACACCGGGGAGCTGTTTTTT. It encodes CASSGLSNTGELFF.

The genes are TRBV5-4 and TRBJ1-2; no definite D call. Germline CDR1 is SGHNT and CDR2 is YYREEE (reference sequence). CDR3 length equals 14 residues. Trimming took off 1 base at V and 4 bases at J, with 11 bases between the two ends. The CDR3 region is CASSLSGQIYGYTF. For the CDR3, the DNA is TGTGCCAGCAGCTTGAGTGGGCAGATCTATGGCTACACCTTC.

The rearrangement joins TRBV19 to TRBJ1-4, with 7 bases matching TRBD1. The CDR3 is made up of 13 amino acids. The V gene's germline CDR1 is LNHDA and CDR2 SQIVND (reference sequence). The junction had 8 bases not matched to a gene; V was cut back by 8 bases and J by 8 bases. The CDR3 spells CASGTALREKLFF. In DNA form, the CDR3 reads TGTGCCAGTGGGACAGCCCTCAGGGAAAAACTGTTTTTT.

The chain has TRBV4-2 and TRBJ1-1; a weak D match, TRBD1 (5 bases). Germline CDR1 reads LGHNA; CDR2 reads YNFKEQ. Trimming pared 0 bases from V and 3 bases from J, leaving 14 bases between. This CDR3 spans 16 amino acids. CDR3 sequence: CASSQELARADTEAFF. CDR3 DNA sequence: TGTGCCAGCAGCCAAGAGCTCGCCAGGGCGGACACTGAAGCTTTCTTT.

The CDR3 coding sequence is TGTGCCAGCAGCCCGGACTGGTCGGAGACCCAGTACTTC. Its protein product is CASSPDWSETQYF. The chain joins TRBV11-2 to TRBJ2-5, with D possibly TRBD2 on 5 matching bases. CDR3 length: 13 residues. Germline V CDR1 and CDR2: SGHAT, FQNNGV. V was shortened by 5 bases and J by 5 bases, with 12 bases between the two germline ends.